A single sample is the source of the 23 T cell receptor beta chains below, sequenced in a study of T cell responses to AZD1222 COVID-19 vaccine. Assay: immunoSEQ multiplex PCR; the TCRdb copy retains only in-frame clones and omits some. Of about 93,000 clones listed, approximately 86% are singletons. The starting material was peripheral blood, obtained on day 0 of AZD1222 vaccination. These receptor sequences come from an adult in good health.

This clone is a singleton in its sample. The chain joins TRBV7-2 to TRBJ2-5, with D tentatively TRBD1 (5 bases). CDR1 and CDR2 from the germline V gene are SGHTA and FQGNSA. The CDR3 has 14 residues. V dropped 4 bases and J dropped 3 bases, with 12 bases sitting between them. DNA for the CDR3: TGTGCCAGCAGCTCCCGACAGTACGAAGAGACCCAGTACTTC. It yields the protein CASSSRQYEETQYF.

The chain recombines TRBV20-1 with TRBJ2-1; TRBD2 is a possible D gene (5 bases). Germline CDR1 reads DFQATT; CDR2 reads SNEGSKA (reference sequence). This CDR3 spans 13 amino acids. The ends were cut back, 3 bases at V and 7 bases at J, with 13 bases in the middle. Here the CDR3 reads CSASSPRGNEQFF. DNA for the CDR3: TGCAGTGCTAGTAGTCCCCGGGGTAATGAGCAGTTCTTC.

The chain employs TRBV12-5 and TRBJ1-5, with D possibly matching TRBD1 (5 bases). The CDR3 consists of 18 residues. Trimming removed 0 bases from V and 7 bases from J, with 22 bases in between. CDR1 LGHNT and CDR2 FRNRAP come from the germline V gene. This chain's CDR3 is CASGLVPGQGAGRQPQHF. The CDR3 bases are TGTGCTAGTGGTTTGGTGCCTGGCCAGGGTGCGGGGAGACAGCCCCAGCATTTT.

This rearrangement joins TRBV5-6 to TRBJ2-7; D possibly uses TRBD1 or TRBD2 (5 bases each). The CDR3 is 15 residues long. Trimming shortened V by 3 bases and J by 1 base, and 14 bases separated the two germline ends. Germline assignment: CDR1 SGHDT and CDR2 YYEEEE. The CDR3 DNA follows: TGTGCCAGCAGCTCGCCCGGGACGGTATCCTACGAGCAGTACTTC. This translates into CASSSPGTVSYEQYF.

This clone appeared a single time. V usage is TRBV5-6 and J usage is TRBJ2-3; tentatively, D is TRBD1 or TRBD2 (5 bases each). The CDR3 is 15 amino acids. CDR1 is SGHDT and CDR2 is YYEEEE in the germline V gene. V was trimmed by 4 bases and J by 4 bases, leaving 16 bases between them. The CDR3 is CASSGTQRGADTQYF. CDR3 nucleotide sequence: TGTGCCAGCAGCGGGACCCAGCGAGGCGCAGATACGCAGTATTTT.

CDR3 loop: CASSPGLNYGYTF. In DNA form, the CDR3 reads TGTGCCAGCAGTCCAGGACTGAACTATGGCTACACCTTC. The chain combines TRBV12-3 or TRBV12-4 with TRBJ1-2; no firm D call. With 5 bases removed from V and 2 bases from J, the gap between germline ends came to 9 bases. CDR3 length: 13 residues.

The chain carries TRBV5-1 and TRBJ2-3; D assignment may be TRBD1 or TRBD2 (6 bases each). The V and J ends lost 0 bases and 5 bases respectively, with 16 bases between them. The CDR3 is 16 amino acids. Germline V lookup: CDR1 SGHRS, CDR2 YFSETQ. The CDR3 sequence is CASSLGRRGGGDTQYF. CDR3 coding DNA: TGCGCCAGCAGCTTGGGTCGCAGGGGAGGAGGAGATACGCAGTATTTT.

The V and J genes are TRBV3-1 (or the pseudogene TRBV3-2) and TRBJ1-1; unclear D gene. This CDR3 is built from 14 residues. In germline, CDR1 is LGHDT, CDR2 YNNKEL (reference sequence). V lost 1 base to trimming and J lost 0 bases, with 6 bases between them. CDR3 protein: CASSQVGLNTEAFF. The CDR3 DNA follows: TGTGCCAGCAGCCAAGTAGGATTGAACACTGAAGCTTTCTTT.

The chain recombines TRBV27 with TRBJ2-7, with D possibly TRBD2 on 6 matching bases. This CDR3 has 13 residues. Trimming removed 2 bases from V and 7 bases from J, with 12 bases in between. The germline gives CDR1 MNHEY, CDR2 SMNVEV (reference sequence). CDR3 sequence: CASSLEARGEQYF. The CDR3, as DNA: TGTGCCAGCAGTTTAGAGGCCCGGGGGGAGCAGTACTTC.

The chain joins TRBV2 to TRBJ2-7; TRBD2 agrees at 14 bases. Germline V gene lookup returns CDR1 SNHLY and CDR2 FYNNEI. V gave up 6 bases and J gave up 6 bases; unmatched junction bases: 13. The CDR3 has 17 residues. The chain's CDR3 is CASRPGLAGARGPEQYF. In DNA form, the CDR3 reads TGTGCCAGCAGGCCGGGACTAGCGGGAGCTAGGGGCCCCGAGCAGTACTTC.

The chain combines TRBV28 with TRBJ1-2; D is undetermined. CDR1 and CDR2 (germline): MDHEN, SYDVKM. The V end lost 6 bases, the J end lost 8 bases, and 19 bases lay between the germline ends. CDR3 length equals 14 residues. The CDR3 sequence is CASSHRAQWEGYTF. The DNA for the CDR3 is TGTGCCAGCAGCCACCGGGCTCAGTGGGAGGGCTACACCTTC.

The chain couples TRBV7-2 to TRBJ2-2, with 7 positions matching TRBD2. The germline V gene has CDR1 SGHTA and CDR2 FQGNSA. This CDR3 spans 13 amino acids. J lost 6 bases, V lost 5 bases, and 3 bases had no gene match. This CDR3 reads CASSHGLAGELFF. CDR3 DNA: TGTGCCAGCAGCCACGGACTAGCCGGGGAGCTGTTTTTT.

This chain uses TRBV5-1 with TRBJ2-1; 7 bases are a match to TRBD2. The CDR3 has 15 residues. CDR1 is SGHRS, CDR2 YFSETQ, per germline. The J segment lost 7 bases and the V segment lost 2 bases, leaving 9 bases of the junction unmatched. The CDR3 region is CASSLMRGIGNEQFF. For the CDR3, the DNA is TGCGCCAGCAGCTTAATGCGGGGGATTGGGAATGAGCAGTTCTTC.

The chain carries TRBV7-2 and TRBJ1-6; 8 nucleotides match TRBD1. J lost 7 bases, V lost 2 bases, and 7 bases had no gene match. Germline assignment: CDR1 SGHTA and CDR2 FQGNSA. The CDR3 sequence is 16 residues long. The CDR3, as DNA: TGTGCCAGCAGCTTAAACGGACAGGGATCGAATTCACCCCTCCACTTT. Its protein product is CASSLNGQGSNSPLHF.

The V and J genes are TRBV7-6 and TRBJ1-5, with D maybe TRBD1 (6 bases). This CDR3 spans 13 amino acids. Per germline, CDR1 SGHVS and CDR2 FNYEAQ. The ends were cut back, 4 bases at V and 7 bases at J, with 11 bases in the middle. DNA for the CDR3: TGTGCCAGCAGCTCGGGGGCCCGGCAGCCCCAGCATTTT. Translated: CASSSGARQPQHF.

The CDR3 DNA sequence: TGTGCCAGCAGCTTACAAGCGGCCTACTACAATGAGCAGTTCTTC. Translated, it gives CASSLQAAYYNEQFF. This chain links TRBV7-3 with TRBJ2-1; tentative D call: TRBD2 (5 bases). Germline CDR1 reads SGHTA; CDR2 reads FQGTGA. The CDR3 contains 15 residues. V was clipped by 2 bases and J by 3 bases, with 11 bases between them.

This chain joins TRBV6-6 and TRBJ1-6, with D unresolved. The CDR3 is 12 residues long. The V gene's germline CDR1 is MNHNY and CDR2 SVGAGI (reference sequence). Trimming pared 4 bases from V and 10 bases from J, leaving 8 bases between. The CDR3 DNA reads TGTGCCAGCAGTTTCTCGGGGTCACCCCTCCACTTT. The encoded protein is CASSFSGSPLHF.

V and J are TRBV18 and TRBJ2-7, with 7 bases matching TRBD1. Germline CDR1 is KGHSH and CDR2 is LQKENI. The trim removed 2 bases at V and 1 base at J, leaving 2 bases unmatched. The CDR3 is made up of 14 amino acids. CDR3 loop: CASSPTRGSYEQYF. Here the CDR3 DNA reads TGTGCCAGCTCACCAACCAGGGGGTCCTACGAGCAGTACTTC. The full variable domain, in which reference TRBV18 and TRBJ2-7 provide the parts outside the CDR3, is NAGVMQNPRHLVRRRGQEARLRCSPMKGHSHVYWYRQLPEEGLKFMVYLQKENIIDESGMPKERFSAEFPKEGPSILRIQQVVRGDSAAYFCASSPTRGSYEQYFGPGTRLTVT.

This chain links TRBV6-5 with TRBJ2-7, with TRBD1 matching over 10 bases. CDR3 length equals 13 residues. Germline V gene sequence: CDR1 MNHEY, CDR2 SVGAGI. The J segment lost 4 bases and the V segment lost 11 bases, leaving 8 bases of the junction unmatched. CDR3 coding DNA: TGTGCCGCGGCTTGGGACAGGGGTTACGAGCAGTACTTC. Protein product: CAAAWDRGYEQYF.

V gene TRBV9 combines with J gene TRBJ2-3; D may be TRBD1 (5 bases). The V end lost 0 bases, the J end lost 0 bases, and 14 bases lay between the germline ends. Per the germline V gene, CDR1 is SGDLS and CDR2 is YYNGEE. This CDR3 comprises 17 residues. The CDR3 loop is CASSVAPTGSSTDTQYF. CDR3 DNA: TGTGCCAGCAGCGTAGCCCCCACAGGATCTAGCACAGATACGCAGTATTTT.

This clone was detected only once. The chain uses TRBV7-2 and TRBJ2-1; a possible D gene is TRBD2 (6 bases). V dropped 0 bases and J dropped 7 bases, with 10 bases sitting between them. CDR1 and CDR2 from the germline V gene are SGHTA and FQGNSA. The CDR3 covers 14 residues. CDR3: CASSLAGDLNEQFF. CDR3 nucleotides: TGTGCCAGCAGCTTAGCGGGGGACTTGAATGAGCAGTTCTTC.

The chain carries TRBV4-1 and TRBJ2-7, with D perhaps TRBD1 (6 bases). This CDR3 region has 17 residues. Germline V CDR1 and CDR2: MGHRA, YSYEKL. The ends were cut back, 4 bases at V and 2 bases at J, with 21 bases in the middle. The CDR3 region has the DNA TGCGCCAGCAGCCTAGCTGAGGGACCAGGGGCAGCCTACGAGCAGTACTTC. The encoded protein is CASSLAEGPGAAYEQYF.

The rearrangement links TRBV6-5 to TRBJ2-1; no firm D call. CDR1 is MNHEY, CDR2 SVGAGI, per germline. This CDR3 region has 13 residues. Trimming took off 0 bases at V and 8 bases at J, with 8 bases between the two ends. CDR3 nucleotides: TGTGCCAGCAGTTACTCGACGGTCCATGAGCAGTTCTTC. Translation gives CASSYSTVHEQFF.